The 14 T cell receptor beta chains below come from one sample, sequenced in a study of human T cells and chemical hapten exposure. Noted time point: patch test 1, 2 weeks after DPC sensitization. Treatment meaning: therapeutic diphenylcyclopropenone sensitization with weekly scalp DPC. TCRdb reanalysed the RACE reads using MiXCR and keeps one entry per CDR3 protein. The sample carries 70,000 to 100,000 distinct CDR3 sequences, around 7% recorded once. This material consisted of whole blood, taken in connection with sensitization to the hapten diphenylcyclopropenone (DPC). These receptors all stem from a woman under 40 with alopecia areata. Some clones in this sample may be carry-over from other donors' samples.

The chain uses TRBV20-1 and TRBJ2-6, with D perhaps TRBD1 (5 bases). The CDR3 is made up of 13 amino acids. Trimming took 6 bases from V and 0 from J, leaving 6 bases between them. CDR1 DFQATT and CDR2 SNEGSKA come from the germline V gene (reference sequence). The chain's CDR3 is CSAQDSGANVLTF. CDR3 nucleotide sequence: TGCAGTGCACAGGACTCTGGGGCCAACGTCCTGACTTTC.

This clonotype was observed a few times. V usage is TRBV20-1 and J usage is TRBJ1-3; TRBD1 agrees at 7 bases. The germline gives CDR1 DFQATT, CDR2 SNEGSKA (reference sequence). The ends lost 4 bases at V and 0 bases at J; junction bases unmatched: 6. This CDR3 region has 15 residues. The CDR3, as DNA: TGCAGTGCTACGCCTCCAGGGGGCTCTGGAAACACCATATATTTT. Protein sequence: CSATPPGGSGNTIYF.

At least ten counts were recorded for this clonotype. V usage is TRBV20-1 and J usage is TRBJ1-2; D is perhaps TRBD1 (5 bases). The V and J ends lost 1 base and 5 bases respectively, with 17 bases between them. The CDR3 loop spans 15 amino acids. In germline, CDR1 is DFQATT, CDR2 SNEGSKA (reference sequence). CDR3 region: CSARAQSGEGYGYTF. The CDR3 DNA follows: TGCAGTGCTAGAGCGCAGTCGGGGGAGGGATATGGCTACACCTTC.

This clonotype showed up many times. The chain joins TRBV5-1 to TRBJ2-7; TRBD1 matches at 8 bases. Germline CDR1 is SGHRS and CDR2 is YFSETQ. Trimming took 4 bases from V and 2 from J; bases not matched to a gene: 5. There are 14 residues in the CDR3. In nucleotides, the CDR3 is TGCGCCAGCAGCCCCGGACAGGGTGCCTACGAGCAGTACTTC. It yields the protein CASSPGQGAYEQYF.

This clonotype has a count of ten or more. The V call is TRBV6-6, the J call TRBJ1-1, with a weak D call TRBD1 (5 bases). This CDR3 region has 14 residues. Trimming cost V 2 bases and J 5 bases, with 12 bases left between them. Germline V gene sequence: CDR1 MNHNY, CDR2 SVGAGI (reference sequence). CDR3 amino acids: CASSYPGGGTEAFF. CDR3 nucleotides: TGTGCCAGCAGTTACCCTGGCGGGGGTACTGAAGCTTTCTTT.

This clonotype was found many times. V usage is TRBV12-3 or TRBV12-4 and J usage is TRBJ2-3; 7 bases map to TRBD2. With V trimmed by 7 bases and J by 2 bases, 6 bases remained unmatched. CDR3 length: 14 amino acids. DNA for the CDR3: TGTGCCAGCATCCGGGACTACCTCACAGATACGCAGTATTTT. Protein: CASIRDYLTDTQYF.

The chain combines TRBV3-1 with TRBJ2-3; D is possibly TRBD2 (5 bases). Trimming stripped 1 base from V and 0 bases from J, with 14 bases between. CDR1 is LGHDT, CDR2 YNNKEL, per germline (reference sequence). The CDR3 is 17 residues long. This CDR3 is CASSQVLGRPSTDTQYF. The CDR3 region has the DNA TGTGCCAGCAGCCAAGTCCTGGGGAGACCTAGCACAGATACGCAGTATTTT.

The J gene is TRBJ1-1, the V gene TRBV29-1; no clear D gene. The CDR3 is made up of 11 amino acids. V lost 6 bases and J 2 bases, leaving 7 bases between the germline ends. Germline V CDR1 and CDR2: SQVTM, ANQGSEA. The CDR3 spells CSVRRNTEAFF. CDR3 nucleotides: TGCAGCGTCAGGAGAAACACTGAAGCTTTCTTT.

There are many counts of this clonotype. This chain joins TRBV11-3 and TRBJ2-3; D might be TRBD2 (5 bases). With 1 base removed from V and 1 base from J, the gap between germline ends came to 9 bases. The CDR3 contains 15 residues. The germline CDR1 and CDR2 sequences are SGHNT and YENEEA. The chain's CDR3 is CASSLGGHRTDTQYF. For the CDR3, the DNA is TGTGCCAGCAGCTTAGGCGGGCACCGCACAGATACGCAGTATTTT. The full variable domain, rest sourced from reference TRBV11-3 and TRBJ2-3, is EAGVVQSPRYKIIEKKQPVAFWCNPISGHNTLYWYLQNLGQGPELLIRYENEEAVDDSQLPKDRFSAERLKGVDSTLKIQPAELGDSAVYLCASSLGGHRTDTQYFGPGTRLTVL.

J is TRBJ2-3 and V is TRBV18, with a possible D match to TRBD1 (6 bases). With 3 bases removed from V and 0 bases from J, the gap between germline ends came to 10 bases. Germline lookup yields CDR1 KGHSH and CDR2 LQKENI. The CDR3 consists of 15 residues. As DNA, the CDR3 is TGTGCCAGCTCACCCTTAGGACAGAGCACAGATACGCAGTATTTT. It is translated as CASSPLGQSTDTQYF.

To note about this clonotype: A single base separates this from a much larger clone, so it may be a read error. CDR3 nucleotides: TGCAGTGAAGGGACTAGCGGGGGCGGCGGGACCCAGTACTTC. Protein product: CSEGTSGGGGTQYF. This chain connects TRBV20-1 to TRBJ2-5, with 14 bases aligning to TRBD2. In germline, CDR1 is DFQATT, CDR2 SNEGSKA (reference sequence). The CDR3 extends over 14 amino acids. V trimming: 7 bases; J trimming: 7 bases; junction bases outside the gene matches: 8.

This clonotype was observed a handful of times. The chain combines TRBV6-5 with TRBJ2-1; 8 bases agree with TRBD2. V trimming: 3 bases; J trimming: 10 bases; junction bases outside the gene matches: 20. In germline, CDR1 is MNHEY, CDR2 SVGAGI. The CDR3 contains 18 residues. The CDR3 is CASSYGVLERGSRSEQFF. The CDR3 nucleotides read TGTGCCAGCAGTTATGGGGTATTGGAGCGGGGGTCCCGAAGCGAGCAGTTCTTC.

The V call is TRBV7-9, the J call TRBJ1-2, with D unresolved. Trimming shortened V by 5 bases and J by 9 bases, and 10 bases separated the two germline ends. Germline values: CDR1 SEHNR, CDR2 FQNEAQ (reference sequence). The CDR3 has 11 amino acids. The CDR3 protein is CASSSGPSYTF. As DNA, the CDR3 is TGTGCCAGCAGCAGCGGGCCTAGCTACACCTTC.

The V gene is TRBV3-1, the J gene TRBJ2-5; 7 bases are a match to TRBD2. The germline gives CDR1 LGHDT, CDR2 YNNKEL (reference sequence). The CDR3 is 13 residues long. The J segment lost 4 bases and the V segment lost 8 bases, leaving 7 bases of the junction unmatched. This chain's CDR3 is CASGRDAIETQYF. CDR3 DNA: TGTGCCAGCGGGAGGGACGCGATAGAGACCCAGTACTTC.